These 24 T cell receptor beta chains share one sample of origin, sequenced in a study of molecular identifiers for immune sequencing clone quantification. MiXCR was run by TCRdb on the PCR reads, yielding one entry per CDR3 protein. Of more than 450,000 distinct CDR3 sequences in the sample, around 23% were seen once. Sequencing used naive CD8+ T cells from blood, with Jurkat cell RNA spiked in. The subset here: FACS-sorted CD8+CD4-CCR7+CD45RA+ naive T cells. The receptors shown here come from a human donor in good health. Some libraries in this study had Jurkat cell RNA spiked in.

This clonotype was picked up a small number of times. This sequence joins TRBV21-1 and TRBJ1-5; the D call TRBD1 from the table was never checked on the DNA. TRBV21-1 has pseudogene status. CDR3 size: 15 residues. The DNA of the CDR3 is TGTGCCAGCAACCTGGGACAGGGCTTTAGGCAGCCCCAGCATTTT. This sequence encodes CASNLGQGFRQPQHF.

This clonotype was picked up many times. The CDR3 nucleotides are TGTGCCAGCAGCCAAGATTACTCCTACGAGCAGTACTTC. Protein product: CASSQDYSYEQYF. This rearrangement joins TRBV3-1 to TRBJ2-7; no definite D call. V was shortened by 0 bases and J by 0 bases, with 3 bases between the two germline ends. The germline V gene has CDR1 LGHDT and CDR2 YNNKEL (reference sequence). This CDR3 comprises 13 residues.

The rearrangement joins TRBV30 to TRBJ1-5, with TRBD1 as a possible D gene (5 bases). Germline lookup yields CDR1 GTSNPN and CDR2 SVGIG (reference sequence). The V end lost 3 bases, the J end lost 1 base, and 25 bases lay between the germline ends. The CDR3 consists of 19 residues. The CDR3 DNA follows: TGTGCCTGGAGGATCCTAAGCACCCGGACAAGAGTAAGCAATCAGCCCCAGCATTTT. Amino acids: CAWRILSTRTRVSNQPQHF.

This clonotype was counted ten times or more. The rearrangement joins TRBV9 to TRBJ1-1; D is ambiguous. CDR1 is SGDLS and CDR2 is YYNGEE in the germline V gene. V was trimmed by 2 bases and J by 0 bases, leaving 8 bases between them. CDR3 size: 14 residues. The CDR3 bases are TGTGCCAGCAGCGTTGGAAGCATGAACACTGAAGCTTTCTTT. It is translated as CASSVGSMNTEAFF.

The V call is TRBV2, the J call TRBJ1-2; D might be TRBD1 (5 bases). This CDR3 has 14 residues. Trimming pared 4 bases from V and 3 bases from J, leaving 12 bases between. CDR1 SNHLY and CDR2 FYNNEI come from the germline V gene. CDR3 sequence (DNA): TGTGCCAGCAGTGTTCATTGGGGGGACTATGGCTACACCTTC. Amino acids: CASSVHWGDYGYTF. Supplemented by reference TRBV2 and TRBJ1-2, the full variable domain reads EPEVTQTPSHQVTQMGQEVILRCVPISNHLYFYWYRQILGQKVEFLVSFYNNEISEKSEIFDDQFSVERPDGSNFTLKIRSTKLEDSAMYFCASSVHWGDYGYTFGSGTRLTVV.

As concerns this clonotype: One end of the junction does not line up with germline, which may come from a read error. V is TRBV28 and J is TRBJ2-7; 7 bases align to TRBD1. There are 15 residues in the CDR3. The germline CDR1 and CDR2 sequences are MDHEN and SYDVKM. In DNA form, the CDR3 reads TGTGCCTGCAGTTCCCGACAGGGTCACGGCTACGAGCAGTACTTC. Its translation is CACSSRQGHGYEQYF. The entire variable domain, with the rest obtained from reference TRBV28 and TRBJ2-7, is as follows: DVKVTQSSRYLVKRTGEKVFLECVQDMDHENMFWYRQDPGLGLRLIYFSYDVKMKEKGDIPEGYSVSREKKERFSLILESASTNQTSMYLCACSSRQGHGYEQYFGPGTRLTVT.

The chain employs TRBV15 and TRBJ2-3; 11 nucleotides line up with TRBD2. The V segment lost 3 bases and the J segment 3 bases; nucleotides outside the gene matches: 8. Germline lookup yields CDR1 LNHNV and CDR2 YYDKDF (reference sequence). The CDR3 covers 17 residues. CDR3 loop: CATSSDSSGGATDTQYF. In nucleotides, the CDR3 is TGTGCCACCAGCAGTGATAGTAGCGGGGGGGCTACAGATACGCAGTATTTT.

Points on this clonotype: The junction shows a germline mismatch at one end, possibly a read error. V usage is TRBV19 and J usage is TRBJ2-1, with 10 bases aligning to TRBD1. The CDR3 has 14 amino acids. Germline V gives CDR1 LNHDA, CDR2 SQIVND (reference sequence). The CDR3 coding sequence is TGTGCCAGTAGTAGAAAGACAGGGGGCAATGCGCAGTTCTTC. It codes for CASSRKTGGNAQFF. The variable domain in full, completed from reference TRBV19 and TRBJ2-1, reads DGGITQSPKYLFRKEGQNVTLSCEQNLNHDAMYWYRQDPGQGLRLIYYSQIVNDFQKGDIAEGYSVSREKKESFPLTVTSAQKNPTAFYLCASSRKTGGNAQFFGPGTRLTVL.

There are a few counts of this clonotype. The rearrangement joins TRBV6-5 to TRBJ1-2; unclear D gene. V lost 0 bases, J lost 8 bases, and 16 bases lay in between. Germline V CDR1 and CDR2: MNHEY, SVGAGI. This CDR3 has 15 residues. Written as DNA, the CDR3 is TGTGCCAGCAGTTACTCGATTCGTGGACCCCAGGGCTACACCTTC. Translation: CASSYSIRGPQGYTF.

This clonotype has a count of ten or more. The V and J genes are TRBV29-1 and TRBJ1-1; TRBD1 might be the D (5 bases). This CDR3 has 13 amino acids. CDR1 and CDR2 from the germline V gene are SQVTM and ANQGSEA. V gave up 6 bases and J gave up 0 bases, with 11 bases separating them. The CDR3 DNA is TGCAGCGTAATCGACAGCATGAACACTGAAGCTTTCTTT. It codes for CSVIDSMNTEAFF.

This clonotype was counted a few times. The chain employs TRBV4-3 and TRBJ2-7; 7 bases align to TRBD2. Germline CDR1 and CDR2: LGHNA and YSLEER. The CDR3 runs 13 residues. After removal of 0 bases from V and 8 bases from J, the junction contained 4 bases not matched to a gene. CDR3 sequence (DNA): TGCGCCAGCAGCCAAGAGGAAAGCGGGAAGCAGTACTTC. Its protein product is CASSQEESGKQYF.

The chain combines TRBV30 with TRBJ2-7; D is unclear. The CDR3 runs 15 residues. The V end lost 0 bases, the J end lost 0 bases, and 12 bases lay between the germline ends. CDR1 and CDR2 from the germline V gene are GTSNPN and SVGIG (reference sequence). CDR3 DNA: TGTGCCTGGAGTGTAATGTCCAGGAGCTCCTACGAGCAGTACTTC. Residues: CAWSVMSRSSYEQYF. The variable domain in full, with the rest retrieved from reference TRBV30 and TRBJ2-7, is SQTIHQWPATLVQPVGSPLSLECTVEGTSNPNLYWYRQAAGRGLQLLFYSVGIGQISSEVPQNLSASRPQDRQFILSSKKLLLSDSGFYLCAWSVMSRSSYEQYFGPGTRLTVT.

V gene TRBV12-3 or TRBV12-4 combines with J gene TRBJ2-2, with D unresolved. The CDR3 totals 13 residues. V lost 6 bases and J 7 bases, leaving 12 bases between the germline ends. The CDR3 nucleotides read TGTGCCAGCAGCAAGGACCGTCTCGGGGAGCTGTTTTTT. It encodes CASSKDRLGELFF.

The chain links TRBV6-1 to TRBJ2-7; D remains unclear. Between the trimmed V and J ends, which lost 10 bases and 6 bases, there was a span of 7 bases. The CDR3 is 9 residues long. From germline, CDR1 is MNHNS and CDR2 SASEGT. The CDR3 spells CAIAPEQYF. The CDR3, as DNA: TGTGCCATTGCCCCCGAGCAGTACTTC.

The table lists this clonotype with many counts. CDR3 DNA sequence: TGTGCCAGCAGTTACGGAGTCACAGATACGCAGTATTTT. The encoded protein is CASSYGVTDTQYF. The chain carries TRBV6-2 or TRBV6-3 and TRBJ2-3; D is unresolved. The CDR3 is made up of 13 amino acids. The V and J ends lost 2 bases and 2 bases respectively, with 5 bases between them. From germline, CDR1 is MNHEY and CDR2 SVGEGT.

The CDR3 loop is CASSQARTSGNEQFF. The DNA of the CDR3 is TGCGCCAGCAGCCAAGCCCGGACTAGCGGGAATGAGCAGTTCTTC. This chain links TRBV4-3 with TRBJ2-1, with 11 bases fitting TRBD2. J was trimmed by 7 bases and V by 1 base; bases with no gene match: 3. The germline V gene has CDR1 LGHNA and CDR2 YSLEER. This CDR3 has 15 amino acids.

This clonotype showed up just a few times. The CDR3 protein is CASSIGTGEKLFEQYF. DNA of the CDR3: TGTGCCAGTAGTATAGGGACAGGGGAAAAACTCTTCGAGCAGTACTTC. This chain joins TRBV19 and TRBJ2-7; TRBD1 matches at 9 bases. This CDR3 comprises 16 residues. V was clipped by 1 base and J by 6 bases; unmatched bases: 10. From germline, CDR1 is LNHDA and CDR2 SQIVND (reference sequence). Variable domain in full (rest from reference TRBV19 and TRBJ2-7): DGGITQSPKYLFRKEGQNVTLSCEQNLNHDAMYWYRQDPGQGLRLIYYSQIVNDFQKGDIAEGYSVSREKKESFPLTVTSAQKNPTAFYLCASSIGTGEKLFEQYFGPGTRLTVT.

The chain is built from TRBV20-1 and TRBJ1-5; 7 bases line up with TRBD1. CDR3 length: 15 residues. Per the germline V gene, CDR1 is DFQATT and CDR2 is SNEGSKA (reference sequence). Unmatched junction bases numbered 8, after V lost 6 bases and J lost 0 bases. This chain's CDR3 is CSAPTGSYSNQPQHF. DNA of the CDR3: TGCAGTGCCCCGACAGGGTCTTATAGCAATCAGCCCCAGCATTTT.

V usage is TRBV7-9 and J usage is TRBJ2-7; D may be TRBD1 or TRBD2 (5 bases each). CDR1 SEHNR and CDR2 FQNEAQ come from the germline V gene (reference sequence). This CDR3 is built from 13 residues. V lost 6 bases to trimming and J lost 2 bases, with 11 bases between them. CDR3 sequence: CASREGPAYEQYF. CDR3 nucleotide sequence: TGTGCCAGCAGAGAGGGGCCCGCCTACGAGCAGTACTTC.

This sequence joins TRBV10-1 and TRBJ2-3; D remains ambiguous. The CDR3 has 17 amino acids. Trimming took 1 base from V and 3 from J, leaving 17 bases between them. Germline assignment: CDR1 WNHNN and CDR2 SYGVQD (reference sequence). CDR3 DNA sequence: TGCGCCAGCAGTGAGTTACCGACCTTCGATGGAACAGATACGCAGTATTTT. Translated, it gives CASSELPTFDGTDTQYF.

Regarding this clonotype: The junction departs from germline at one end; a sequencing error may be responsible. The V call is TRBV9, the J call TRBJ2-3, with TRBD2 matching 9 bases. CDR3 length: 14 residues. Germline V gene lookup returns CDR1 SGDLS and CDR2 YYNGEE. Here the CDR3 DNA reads TGTGCCAGCAGCGCTAGCGGGGTTGCAGATATGCAGTATTTT. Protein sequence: CASSASGVADMQYF.

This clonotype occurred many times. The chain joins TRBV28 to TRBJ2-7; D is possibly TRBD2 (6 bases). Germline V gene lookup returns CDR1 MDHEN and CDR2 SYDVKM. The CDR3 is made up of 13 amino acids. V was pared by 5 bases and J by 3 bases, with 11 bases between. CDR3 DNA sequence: TGTGCCAGCAGTCTGAGACTAGGCTACGAGCAGTACTTC. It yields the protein CASSLRLGYEQYF.

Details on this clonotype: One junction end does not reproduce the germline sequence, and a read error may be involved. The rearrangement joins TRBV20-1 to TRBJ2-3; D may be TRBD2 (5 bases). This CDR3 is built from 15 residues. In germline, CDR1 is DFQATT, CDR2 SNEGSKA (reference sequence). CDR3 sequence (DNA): TGCAGTGCTAGAGCCGCCGGGAAGAGCACAGATACACAGTATTTT. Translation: CSARAAGKSTDTQYF.

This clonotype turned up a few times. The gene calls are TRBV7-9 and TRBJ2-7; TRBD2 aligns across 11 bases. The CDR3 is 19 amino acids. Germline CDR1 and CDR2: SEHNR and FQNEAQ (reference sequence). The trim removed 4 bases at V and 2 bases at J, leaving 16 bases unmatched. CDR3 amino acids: CASSYSPGLAADITYEQYF. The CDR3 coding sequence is TGTGCCAGCAGCTACTCACCGGGACTAGCGGCGGATATCACCTACGAGCAGTACTTC.